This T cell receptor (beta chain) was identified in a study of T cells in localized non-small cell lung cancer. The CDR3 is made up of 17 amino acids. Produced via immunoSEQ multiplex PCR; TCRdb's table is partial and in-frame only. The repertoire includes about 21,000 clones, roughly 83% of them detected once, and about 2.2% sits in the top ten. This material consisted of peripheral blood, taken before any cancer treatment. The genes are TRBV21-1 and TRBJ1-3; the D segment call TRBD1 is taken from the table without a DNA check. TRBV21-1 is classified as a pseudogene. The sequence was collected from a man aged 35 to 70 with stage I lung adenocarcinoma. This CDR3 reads CASSKLVHRGGGNTIYF. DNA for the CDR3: TGTGCCAGCAGCAAATTGGTTCACAGGGGAGGTGGAAACACCATATATTTT.